This T cell receptor (beta chain) was documented in a study of CD8 T cells in Susac syndrome. RNA was extracted with the RNeasy kit, and a quantity of roughly 0.5 to 1 ug was reverse transcribed using random hexamers. Amplification of TCR beta CDR3 spanned 54 Vbeta and 13 Jbeta via immunoSEQ multiplex PCR. TCRdb recomputed calls from the immunoSEQ multiplex PCR reads with MiXCR, one row per CDR3 protein. The sample shows approximately 130,000 distinct CDR3 sequences, roughly 94% of them seen only once. Controls matched for age and sex were healthy donors. This clonotype occurred once. Its cognate antigen is unknown. One junction end disagrees with the germline gene, perhaps due to a read error. Germline CDR1 reads SSHAT; CDR2 reads FNYEAQ (reference sequence). The CDR3 runs to 13 residues. Study-level results: As acknowledged by the study, its TCR sequencing and HLA analysis included a relatively small number of individuals.

Sequences were obtained from CD4+ T cells from PBMCs. This TCR was recovered from a human donor in good health. The chain links TRBV7-7 to TRBJ2-1, with D hard to call. This CDR3 reads CASSLGRNNEQFF. CDR3 in DNA: TGTGCTAGCAGCTTAGGGCGGAACAATGAGCAGTTCTTC.